A selection of T cell receptor beta chains follows, all from one sample in a study of early T cells in non-severe SARS-CoV-2 infection. One entry per CDR3 protein results from TCRdb running MiXCR on the 5' RACE reads. The table has almost 45,000 distinct CDR3 sequences, approximately 6% seen once. The sample was whole blood. The receptors come from an adult who was a healthcare worker with PCR-confirmed SARS-CoV-2 infection or an uninfected control (not recorded which). CDR3s include the opening cysteine and the closing phenylalanine or tryptophan. Fields, in order: J gene, D gene, V gene, clone size, CDR3 DNA, CDR3 protein. A D gene is named only where the DNA matches it firmly. Rows give clone size only sometimes, using once, few, many, or a class for an expanded clone.

J: TRBJ1-5; D: .; V: TRBV5-4; size: many; DNA: TGTGCCAGCAGCTTGGGGAGGGGTACGCCCCAGCATTTT; CDR3: CASSLGRGTPQHF
J: TRBJ1-6; D: .; V: TRBV30; size: .; DNA: TGTGCCTGGGCCTGGGGGGAAGATTCACCCCTCCACTTT; CDR3: CAWAWGEDSPLHF
J: TRBJ2-7; D: TRBD2; V: TRBV7-8; size: few; DNA: TGTGCCAGCAGCTTTGCCTCTAGCGGGGGGCCCTACGAGCAGTACTTC; CDR3: CASSFASSGGPYEQYF
J: TRBJ2-5; D: TRBD2; V: TRBV7-9; size: .; DNA: TGTGCCAGCAGCCGGAAGGGGAGCGGGGGCCAAGAGACCCAGTACTTC; CDR3: CASSRKGSGGQETQYF
J: TRBJ2-7; D: TRBD1; V: TRBV7-6; size: .; DNA: TGTGCCAGCAGGTTACCCGGGACAGACTACGAGCAGTACTTC; CDR3: CASRLPGTDYEQYF
J: TRBJ2-5; D: .; V: TRBV7-2; size: many; DNA: TGTGCCAGCAGCCGGGGGACAGTCCAAGAGACCCAGTACTTC; CDR3: CASSRGTVQETQYF
J: TRBJ1-4; D: TRBD1; V: TRBV23-1; size: many; DNA: TGCGCCAGCAGTCAGCCCCCGACAGGGTTAAGTGAAAAACTGTTTTTT; CDR3: CASSQPPTGLSEKLFF
J: TRBJ2-3; D: .; V: TRBV10-3; size: many; DNA: TGTGCCATCAGTGATGGTGGCGGCACAGATACGCAGTATTTT; CDR3: CAISDGGGTDTQYF
J: TRBJ1-1; D: TRBD1; V: TRBV5-1; size: few; DNA: TGCGCCAGCAGCTTGGAAGGGGGCAGGGTGAACACTGAAGCTTTCTTT; CDR3: CASSLEGGRVNTEAFF
J: TRBJ2-7; D: .; V: TRBV9; size: .; DNA: TGTGCCAGCAGCCCAAACCGGGGCCACAACTCCTACGAGCAGTACTTC; CDR3: CASSPNRGHNSYEQYF
J: TRBJ2-2; D: .; V: TRBV11-2; size: many; DNA: TGTGCCAGCAGCTCTCGGCAGGGAGTAAGCGGGGAGCTGTTTTTT; CDR3: CASSSRQGVSGELFF
J: TRBJ2-7; D: .; V: TRBV3-1; size: many; DNA: TGTGCCAGCAGCTCCCGCGGGGACGAGCAGTACTTC; CDR3: CASSSRGDEQYF
J: TRBJ1-6; D: .; V: TRBV14; size: many; DNA: TGTGCCAGCAGCCAAGGCGGACAGCGGCTAGATTCACCCCTCCACTTT; CDR3: CASSQGGQRLDSPLHF
J: TRBJ2-1; D: .; V: TRBV3-1; size: .; DNA: TGTGCCAGCAGCCAAGGGGGGGCTTCCTTCAATGAGCAGTTCTTC; CDR3: CASSQGGASFNEQFF
J: TRBJ1-6; D: .; V: TRBV10-1; size: .; DNA: TGCGCCAGACATTGGAATTCACCCCTCCACTTT; CDR3: CARHWNSPLHF
J: TRBJ2-5; D: TRBD2; V: TRBV10-2; size: many; DNA: TGCGCCAGCCGGACTAGCGGGCAAGAGACCCAGTACTTC; CDR3: CASRTSGQETQYF
J: TRBJ1-6; D: TRBD1; V: TRBV5-1; size: many; DNA: TGCGCCAGCAGCAGTGACAGGGGATCCTATAATTCACCCCTCCACTTT; CDR3: CASSSDRGSYNSPLHF
J: TRBJ2-7; D: TRBD1; V: TRBV11-2; size: few; DNA: TGTGCCAGCAGCTTGGGGACAGCAGGCGCCTACGAGCAGTACTTC; CDR3: CASSLGTAGAYEQYF
J: TRBJ2-5; D: TRBD2; V: TRBV7-6; size: many; DNA: TGTGCCAGCAGCTCCCTAGCGACTAGCGGGGGTGAGACCCAGTACTTC; CDR3: CASSSLATSGGETQYF
J: TRBJ2-5; D: .; V: TRBV7-2; size: .; DNA: TGTGCCAGCAGCTTAGGTGTATCCCAAGAGACCCAGTACTTC; CDR3: CASSLGVSQETQYF
J: TRBJ2-1; D: .; V: TRBV28; size: .; DNA: TGTGCCAGCAGTTTAATGGATGAGCAGTTCTTC; CDR3: CASSLMDEQFF
J: TRBJ2-4; D: TRBD1; V: TRBV2; size: .; DNA: TGTGCCAGCACTCCGGGACAGGGCCATCTAGCCAAAAACATTCAGTACTTC; CDR3: CASTPGQGHLAKNIQYF
J: TRBJ1-6; D: TRBD1; V: TRBV9; size: many; DNA: TGTGCCAGCAGCGTATCTGGTACGGGACAGGCGAATTCACCCCTCCACTTT; CDR3: CASSVSGTGQANSPLHF
J: TRBJ2-3; D: .; V: TRBV12-3/TRBV12-4; size: .; DNA: TGTGCCAGCAGTCGACACCCGAGCACAGATACGCAGTATTTT; CDR3: CASSRHPSTDTQYF
J: TRBJ2-7; D: .; V: TRBV29-1; size: many; DNA: TGCAGCGTTGCAGACACCTACGAGCAGTACTTC; CDR3: CSVADTYEQYF
J: TRBJ2-3; D: TRBD1; V: TRBV14; size: many; DNA: TGTGCCAGCAGCCAAAACAGGGGAAGAGATACGCAGTATTTT; CDR3: CASSQNRGRDTQYF
J: TRBJ2-5; D: .; V: TRBV20-1; size: many; DNA: TGCAGTGCTAGACCTTCAGTGGGCCAAGAGACCCAGTACTTC; CDR3: CSARPSVGQETQYF
J: TRBJ2-1; D: TRBD1; V: TRBV6-6; size: .; DNA: TGTGCCAGCAGTTACCCGACCGGGACAGGGATCTACAATGAGCAGTTCTTC; CDR3: CASSYPTGTGIYNEQFF
J: TRBJ2-2; D: .; V: TRBV18; size: .; DNA: TGTGCCAGCTCACGATATGGGAACACCGGGGAGCTGTTTTTT; CDR3: CASSRYGNTGELFF
J: TRBJ2-7; D: .; V: TRBV11-2; size: .; DNA: TGTGCCAGCAGCTTAGGGGGACCGAGCTCCTACGAGCAGTACTTC; CDR3: CASSLGGPSSYEQYF
J: TRBJ2-5; D: .; V: TRBV29-1; size: many; DNA: TGCAGCGTTGAAGGGAGTAGTTCGGTGGAGACCCAGTACTTC; CDR3: CSVEGSSSVETQYF
J: TRBJ2-5; D: .; V: TRBV27; size: many; DNA: TGTGCCAGCAGTTCCTCGGAGGTATCGGAGACCCAGTACTTC; CDR3: CASSSSEVSETQYF
J: TRBJ2-5; D: TRBD1; V: TRBV19; size: many; DNA: TGTGCCAGTAGTCTACGGACAGGGCAAGAGACCCAGTACTTC; CDR3: CASSLRTGQETQYF
J: TRBJ1-1; D: .; V: TRBV7-9; size: .; DNA: TGTGCCAGCAGTAAATTTACTGAAGCTTTCTTT; CDR3: CASSKFTEAFF
J: TRBJ1-5; D: .; V: TRBV10-3; size: .; DNA: TGTGCCATCAGTGAGTCCGGGGCTCATCAGCCCCAGCATTTT; CDR3: CAISESGAHQPQHF
J: TRBJ2-7; D: TRBD1; V: TRBV5-1; size: few; DNA: TGCGCCAGCAGCCCGACAGGGGGATCGCGTGAGCAGTACTTC; CDR3: CASSPTGGSREQYF
J: TRBJ2-7; D: TRBD1; V: TRBV6-6; size: many; DNA: TGTGCCAGCAGTTACTCGGTATGGTTGGACAGGGACGAGCAGTACTTC; CDR3: CASSYSVWLDRDEQYF